Each of the 5 T cell receptor beta chains below was sequenced from the same sample in a study of T cells in Graves' hyperthyroidism and ophthalmopathy. From RNA transcripts, TCR beta CDR3 regions were amplified. First-round RT-PCR of the TCR CDR3 relied on the HTBI primer set. Using its own MiXCR run on the multiplex PCR reads, TCRdb lists one record per CDR3 protein. Of tens of thousands of distinct CDR3 sequences listed, roughly half are singletons. Sequencing was done on a sample of blood. Receptor source: a woman aged 45-59 years with Graves' ophthalmopathy.

The sample holds many counts of this clonotype. The chain couples TRBV4-3 to TRBJ1-2, with D maybe TRBD1 (6 bases). CDR3 size: 18 residues. Germline loops: CDR1 LGHNA, CDR2 YSLEER. V lost 0 bases and J 4 bases, leaving 21 bases between the germline ends. CDR3 sequence reads: CASSQEEGAQGSGYGYTF. CDR3 nucleotides: TGCGCCAGCAGCCAAGAGGAAGGTGCACAGGGTTCTGGCTATGGCTACACCTTC.

This clonotype came up many times. The chain joins TRBV12-5 to TRBJ1-2; TRBD1 agrees at 8 bases. With V trimmed by 6 bases and J by 4 bases, 4 bases remained unmatched. The CDR3 length is 13 residues. Germline lookup yields CDR1 LGHNT and CDR2 FRNRAP. CDR3 sequence: CASGTDRGYGYTF. CDR3 bases: TGTGCTAGTGGAACCGACAGGGGCTATGGCTACACCTTC.

This clonotype was detected many times. The chain carries TRBV14 and TRBJ2-7; TRBD1 matches at 7 bases. Unmatched junction bases numbered 8, after V lost 2 bases and J lost 13 bases. Germline V gene lookup returns CDR1 SGHDN and CDR2 FVKESK. The CDR3 consists of 12 residues. CDR3 bases: TGTGCCAGCAGCCAAATCGGACAGGCCGAATACTTC. This translates into CASSQIGQAEYF.

Comments on this clonotype: A read error may produce the germline difference seen at one junction end. The chain recombines TRBV24-1 with TRBJ2-1, with D possibly matching TRBD1 (7 bases). CDR1 is KGHDR, CDR2 SFDVKD, per germline. The CDR3 runs 14 residues. The CDR3 nucleotides are TGTGCTACCAGTGACCCAGGGGGGTACAATGAGCAGTTCTTC. This gives the protein CATSDPGGYNEQFF.

This clonotype was counted at least ten times. This chain connects TRBV7-9 to TRBJ1-3; unclear D gene. CDR1 SEHNR and CDR2 FQNEAQ come from the germline V gene (reference sequence). The CDR3 loop spans 12 amino acids. The germline V and J ends were trimmed by 5 bases and 7 bases, with 9 bases remaining between them. The DNA of the CDR3 is TGTGCCAGCAGCCCTTCCGTTAACACCATATATTTT. It codes for CASSPSVNTIYF.